Below, 10 T cell receptor beta chains from the same sample are listed, as sequenced in a study of blood T cell repertoires in COVID-19. Sequenced by immunoSEQ multiplex PCR; TCRdb stores in-frame clones only, minus some. The sample has 150,000 to 200,000 clones, over 80% seen once. The sequencing input was peripheral blood. These receptor sequences come from a woman in her forties with COVID-19, enrolled during active disease.

J is TRBJ2-7 and V is TRBV19; 7 nucleotides agree with TRBD2. Germline V lookup: CDR1 LNHDA, CDR2 SQIVND (reference sequence). The V and J ends lost 5 bases and 2 bases, in that order; junction bases with no gene match: 9. The CDR3 length is 15 residues. Here the CDR3 DNA reads TGTGCCAGTAGTCCCTGGGGTGGGAGGGCCTACGAGCAGTACTTC. Amino acids: CASSPWGGRAYEQYF.

The chain carries TRBV5-6 and TRBJ1-1; tentatively, D is TRBD1 (5 bases). The CDR3 is made up of 12 amino acids. Trimming pared 0 bases from V and 9 bases from J, leaving 9 bases between. Germline V lookup: CDR1 SGHDT, CDR2 YYEEEE. For the CDR3, the DNA is TGTGCCAGCAGCTTGGAAGCAGGGCAAGCTTTCTTT. Encoded protein: CASSLEAGQAFF.

The CDR3 sequence is CASSETSENTGELFF. The CDR3 DNA is TGTGCCAGCAGTGAAACTAGCGAGAACACCGGGGAGCTGTTTTTT. The chain employs TRBV6-4 and TRBJ2-2; 7 nucleotides agree with TRBD2. V lost 3 bases, J lost 1 base, and 2 bases stayed unmatched. Germline V lookup: CDR1 MRHNA, CDR2 SNTAGT. The CDR3 runs to 15 residues.

This sequence joins TRBV28 and TRBJ1-6, with D unclear. Trimming shortened V by 2 bases and J by 0 bases, and 8 bases separated the two germline ends. CDR3 length: 16 amino acids. The germline CDR1 and CDR2 sequences are MDHEN and SYDVKM. The CDR3 loop is CASSLVGSSYNSPLHF. The CDR3, as DNA: TGTGCCAGCAGTTTAGTCGGGAGCTCCTATAATTCACCCCTCCACTTT.

The chain links TRBV5-1 to TRBJ2-2, with a tentative D call TRBD1 (5 bases). Looked up from germline, CDR1 is SGHRS and CDR2 is YFSETQ. The CDR3 is 14 residues long. Trimming cost V 7 bases and J 1 base, with 11 bases left between them. The CDR3 DNA is TGCGCCAGCGACAAAACAGGGAACACCGGGGAGCTGTTTTTT. It yields the protein CASDKTGNTGELFF.

This clone was recorded once. The chain joins TRBV19 to TRBJ1-4; 10 bases match TRBD1. The CDR3 length is 18 residues. The junction had 14 bases not matched to a gene; V was cut back by 6 bases and J by 4 bases. The V gene's germline CDR1 is LNHDA and CDR2 SQIVND (reference sequence). In nucleotides, the CDR3 is TGTGCCAGTAGACAGGGACAGGGGCAATGGGGAAGTAATGAAAAACTGTTTTTT. Translated: CASRQGQGQWGSNEKLFF.

The V gene is TRBV27, the J gene TRBJ1-2, with 11 bases fitting TRBD1. Germline V gives CDR1 MNHEY, CDR2 SMNVEV (reference sequence). V gave up 5 bases and J gave up 3 bases; unmatched junction bases: 5. CDR3 length: 15 amino acids. In DNA form, the CDR3 reads TGTGCCAGCAGTAGGACAGGGGGCGCGGACTATGGCTACACCTTC. It codes for CASSRTGGADYGYTF.

The CDR3 DNA is TGTGCCAGCAGCGATCCGGACACAAACTATGGCTACACCTTC. Protein sequence: CASSDPDTNYGYTF. The rearrangement joins TRBV11-2 to TRBJ1-2; a possible D gene is TRBD1 (5 bases). V lost 5 bases and J lost 2, with 12 bases in between. CDR1 is SGHAT and CDR2 is FQNNGV in the germline V gene. The CDR3 length is 14 residues.

The rearrangement uses TRBV3-1 (or the pseudogene TRBV3-2) and TRBJ2-1; TRBD2 matches at 10 bases. With V trimmed by 0 bases and J by 1 base, 12 bases remained unmatched. The CDR3 extends over 20 amino acids. Germline CDR1 and CDR2: LGHDT and YNNKEL (reference sequence). CDR3 in DNA: TGTGCCAGCAGCCAAGATAGAGGGGTAGCGGGAGGACCTTCCTACAATGAGCAGTTCTTC. Protein product: CASSQDRGVAGGPSYNEQFF.

The rearrangement uses TRBV4-1 and TRBJ1-5, with TRBD1 as a possible D gene (6 bases). Germline V gives CDR1 MGHRA, CDR2 YSYEKL. V lost 0 bases to trimming and J lost 9 bases, with 15 bases between them. The CDR3 has 15 residues. The CDR3 spells CASSQDRRTVMPQHF. The DNA of the CDR3 is TGCGCCAGCAGCCAAGATCGACGGACAGTCATGCCCCAGCATTTT.